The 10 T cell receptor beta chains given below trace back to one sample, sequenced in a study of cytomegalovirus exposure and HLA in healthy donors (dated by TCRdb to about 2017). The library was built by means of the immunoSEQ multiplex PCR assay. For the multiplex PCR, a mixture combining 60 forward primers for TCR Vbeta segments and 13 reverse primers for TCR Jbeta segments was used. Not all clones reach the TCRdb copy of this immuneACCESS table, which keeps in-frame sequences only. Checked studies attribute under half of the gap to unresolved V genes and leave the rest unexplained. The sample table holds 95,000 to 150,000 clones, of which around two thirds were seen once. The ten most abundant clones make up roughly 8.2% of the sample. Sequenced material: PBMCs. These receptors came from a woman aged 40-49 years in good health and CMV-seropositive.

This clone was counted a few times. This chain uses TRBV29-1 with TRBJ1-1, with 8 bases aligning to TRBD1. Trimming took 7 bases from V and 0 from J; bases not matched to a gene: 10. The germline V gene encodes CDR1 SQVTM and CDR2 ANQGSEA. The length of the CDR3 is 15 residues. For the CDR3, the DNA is TGCAGCGCCTCCGGACAGGGTGGCGTGAACACTGAAGCTTTCTTT. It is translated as CSASGQGGVNTEAFF. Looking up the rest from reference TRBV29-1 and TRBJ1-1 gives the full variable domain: SAVISQKPSRDICQRGTSLTIQCQVDSQVTMMFWYRQQPGQSLTLIATANQGSEATYESGFVIDKFPISRPNLTFSTLTVSNMSPEDSSIYLCSASGQGGVNTEAFFGQGTRLTVV.

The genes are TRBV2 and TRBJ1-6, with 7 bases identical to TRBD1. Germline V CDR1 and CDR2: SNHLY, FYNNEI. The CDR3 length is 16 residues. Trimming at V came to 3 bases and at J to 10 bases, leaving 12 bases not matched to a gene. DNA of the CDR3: TGTGCCAGCAGTGACCCCTCGACAGGGTGGGAATCACCCCTCCACTTT. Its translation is CASSDPSTGWESPLHF.

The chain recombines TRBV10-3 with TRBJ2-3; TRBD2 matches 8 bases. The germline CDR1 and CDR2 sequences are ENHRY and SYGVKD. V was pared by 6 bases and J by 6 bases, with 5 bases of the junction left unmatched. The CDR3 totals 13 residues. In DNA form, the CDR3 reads TGTGCCATCAGCGGGGGGGCCGAGGATACGCAGTATTTT. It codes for CAISGGAEDTQYF.

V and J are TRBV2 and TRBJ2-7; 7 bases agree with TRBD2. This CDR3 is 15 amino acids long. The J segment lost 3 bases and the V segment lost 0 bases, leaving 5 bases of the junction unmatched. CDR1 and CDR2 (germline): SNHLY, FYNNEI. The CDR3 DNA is TGTGCCAGCAGTGAAGCCATCGCGGGGGACTACGAGCAGTACTTC. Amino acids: CASSEAIAGDYEQYF.

Here the CDR3 reads CARRGGYGGYTF. The DNA for the CDR3 is TGTGCCCGAAGGGGGGGATATGGTGGCTACACCTTC. The V gene is TRBV19, the J gene TRBJ1-2; D is perhaps TRBD1 (6 bases). CDR1 and CDR2 from the germline V gene are LNHDA and SQIVND (reference sequence). The CDR3 spans 12 residues. Trimming cost V 11 bases and J 7 bases, with 17 bases left between them.

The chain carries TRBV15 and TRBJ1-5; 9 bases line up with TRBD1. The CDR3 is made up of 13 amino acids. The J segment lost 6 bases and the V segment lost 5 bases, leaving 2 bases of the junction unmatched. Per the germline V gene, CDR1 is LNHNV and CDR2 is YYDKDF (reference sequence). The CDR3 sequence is CATSEDRGQPQHF. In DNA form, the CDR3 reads TGTGCCACCAGCGAGGACAGGGGTCAGCCCCAGCATTTT.

CDR3 residues: CASSGGPSGDTQYF. CDR3 sequence (DNA): TGTGCCAGCAGTGGGGGACCTAGCGGAGATACGCAGTATTTT. The genes are TRBV25-1 and TRBJ2-3, with 7 bases lining up with TRBD2. V shed 4 bases, J shed 5 bases, and the junction held 6 bases outside the gene matches. CDR1 and CDR2 from the germline V gene are MGHDK and SYGVNS. The CDR3 has 14 amino acids.

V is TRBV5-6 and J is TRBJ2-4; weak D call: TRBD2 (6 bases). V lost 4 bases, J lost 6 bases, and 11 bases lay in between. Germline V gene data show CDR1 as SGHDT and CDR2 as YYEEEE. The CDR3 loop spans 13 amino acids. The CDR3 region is CASSTGGTNIQYF. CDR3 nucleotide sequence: TGTGCCAGCAGCACTGGCGGGACAAACATTCAGTACTTC.

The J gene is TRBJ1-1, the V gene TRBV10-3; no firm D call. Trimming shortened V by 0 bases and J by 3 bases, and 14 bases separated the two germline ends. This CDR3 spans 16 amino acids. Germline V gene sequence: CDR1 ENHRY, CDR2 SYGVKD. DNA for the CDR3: TGTGCCATCAGTGAGTCGGGAGGTGGGGTAGACACTGAAGCTTTCTTT. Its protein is CAISESGGGVDTEAFF.

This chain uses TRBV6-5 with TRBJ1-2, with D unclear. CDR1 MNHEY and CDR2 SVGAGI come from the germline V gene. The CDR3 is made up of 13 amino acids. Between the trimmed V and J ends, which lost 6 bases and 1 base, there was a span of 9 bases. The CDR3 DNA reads TGTGCCAGCAGGGAACAGATTAACTATGGCTACACCTTC. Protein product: CASREQINYGYTF.